The entry below describes one T cell receptor (beta chain). Its target is unknown. Primers included in the PCR were 60 Vbeta and 13 Jbeta primers. In the authors' workflow: Approximately 11 million of the 75 million to 95 million unique TCR beta chains counted in a later analysis were shared. The protocol was immunoSEQ multiplex PCR, while the TCRdb copy is restricted to in-frame clones and leaves out a portion. V and J calls and clone size are as listed in that table; D and trimming were resolved from the DNA. The repertoire holds some 190,000 clones, 82% seen once, with over 1.5% in the top ten. These data come from a study of cytomegalovirus exposure and HLA in healthy donors. Study conclusions and caveats: The productive fraction for most TCR beta V segments was about 87% or about 30% in an earlier analysis. Solely CMV serostatus was available to characterize immune exposure. There were several of the most significant clusters that appeared linked to common viral pathogens in a later analysis.

Germline CDR1 reads SGHNT; CDR2 reads YYREEE (reference sequence). The CDR3 contains 15 residues. Losses at the gene ends were 0 bases for V and 3 bases for J; bases not matched to a gene: 2. The TCR originated in a middle-aged man in good health and CMV-seronegative. The specimen sequenced was PBMCs. The chain uses TRBV5-4 and TRBJ1-3, with TRBD1 matching over 8 bases. The CDR3 sequence is CASSLARGLGNTIYF. The CDR3 DNA sequence: TGTGCCAGCAGCTTGGCCAGGGGGCTTGGAAACACCATATATTTT. The whole variable domain, filled in from reference TRBV5-4 and TRBJ1-3, reads ETGVTQSPTHLIKTRGQQVTLRCSSQSGHNTVSWYQQALGQGPQFIFQYYREEENGRGNFPPRFSGLQFPNYSSELNVNALELDDSALYLCASSLARGLGNTIYFGEGSWLTVV.